What follows is one TCR beta chain and its context. Antigen specificity is unknown. This sample was included in a study of shared clonotypes between healthy human individuals. Points from the study as a whole: Clonotypes that were shared across four donors made up roughly 5.2% of naive CD4 clonotypes. Having only a few donors restricted how much genetic and exposure-history diversity was captured.

The table came from immunoSEQ multiplex PCR; TCRdb's copy has only in-frame clones and leaves some out. The table lists about 2.4 million clones, 93% of them singletons. Deletions cut 0 bases from V and 0 bases from J, with 11 bases between. This CDR3 is 15 amino acids long. CDR1 and CDR2 from the germline V gene are SQVTM and ANQGSEA. This TCR came from a man between 18 and 29 years old in good health. Some clones in this sample may be carry-over from other donors' samples. Sequencing was carried out using naive CD4+ T cells from PBMCs. Subset specified: CD45RA+ positively selected. The V and J genes are TRBV29-1 and TRBJ1-1; D is undetermined. This CDR3 is CSVEDEGHLNTEAFF. The CDR3 bases are TGCAGCGTTGAAGATGAAGGGCACCTGAACACTGAAGCTTTCTTT.